This is a list of T cell receptor beta chains from one sample in a study of T cell repertoires in cytomegalovirus infection. TCRdb processed the reads anew with MiXCR; each CDR3 protein has one entry. The repertoire holds around 180,000 distinct CDR3 sequences, approximately 19% seen once, with 2.5% to 3% in the top ten. The sequencing sample was made of PBMCs. The receptors were sampled from a human donor in good health (CMV status not recorded). Some clones in this sample may be carry-over from other donors' samples. Each CDR3 is given with its conserved first and last residue. A D gene is named only where the DNA matches it firmly. Rows give clone size only sometimes, using once, few, many, or a class for an expanded clone.

TRBJ2-3	TRBV29-1	NA	TRBD2	TGCAGCGTTAGGGACTACCGGCGCACAGATACGCAGTATTTT	CSVRDYRRTDTQYF
TRBJ2-7	TRBV5-1	NA	NA	TGCGCCAGCAGCTTGCCCGGGGGCTCCTACGAGCAGTACTTC	CASSLPGGSYEQYF
TRBJ2-1	TRBV28	NA	TRBD2	TGTGCCAGCAGTTTAGGACTAGCGGGAGATTCTGAGCAGTTCTTC	CASSLGLAGDSEQFF
TRBJ1-1	TRBV5-1	many	TRBD1	TGCGCCAGCAGCGCGAATACAGGGGGCATAACTGAAGCTTTCTTT	CASSANTGGITEAFF
TRBJ2-7	TRBV3-1	once	NA	TGTGCCAGCAGCCGAAACGACGAGCAGTACTTC	CASSRNDEQYF
TRBJ2-1	TRBV7-2	many	NA	TGTGCCAGCAGCTTTGGTAGCGGCCGGTACAATGAGCAGTTCTTC	CASSFGSGRYNEQFF
TRBJ2-3	TRBV7-9	many	NA	TGTGCCAGCACGGAAACGGCAGATACGCAGTATTTT	CASTETADTQYF
TRBJ2-3	TRBV11-2	many	NA	TGTGCCAGCACCTTAGGGGAGTACGGCACAGATACGCAGTATTTT	CASTLGEYGTDTQYF
TRBJ1-5	TRBV19	few	NA	TGTGCCAGTAGTATAGCCCGGGGACCCGGGGGCCAGCCCCAGCATTTT	CASSIARGPGGQPQHF
TRBJ2-1	TRBV11-3	NA	NA	TGTGCCAGCAGCTCTTACCTTCCTTCTGAGGACGATGAGCAGTTCTTC	CASSSYLPSEDDEQFF
TRBJ1-1	TRBV12-3/TRBV12-4	few	TRBD1	TGTGCCAGCAGTGCTACCTGGGAACAGGGGCGAGGGAACACTGAAGCTTTCTTT	CASSATWEQGRGNTEAFF
TRBJ2-5	TRBV7-2	NA	NA	TGTGCCAGCAGGCGTACTAGAGGGCTAGAGACCCAGTACTTC	CASRRTRGLETQYF
TRBJ1-4	TRBV19	few	NA	TGTGCCAGCCGAGGGCGGTCGACTAATGAAAAACTGTTTTTT	CASRGRSTNEKLFF
TRBJ2-1	TRBV11-2	many	NA	TGTGCCAGCAGCTCCCCCCTGGGCCTCAAGAGCTCCTACAATGAGCAGTTCTTC	CASSSPLGLKSSYNEQFF
TRBJ2-3	TRBV4-1	few	NA	TGCGCCAGCAGCCAAGGAGGGCGGCCAGGAGGCACAGATACGCAGTATTTT	CASSQGGRPGGTDTQYF
TRBJ2-2	TRBV29-1	NA	NA	TGCAGCGTCCCGGCGCGGGCGAGGGGGGCCGGGGAGCTGTTTTTT	CSVPARARGAGELFF
TRBJ2-2	TRBV7-6	many	NA	TGTGCCAGCACTCCGAGGCAGAAAACCGGGGAGCTGTTTTTT	CASTPRQKTGELFF
TRBJ1-4	TRBV28	NA	NA	TGTGCCAGCAGTAGATCCGGGGCAACTAATGAAAAACTGTTTTTT	CASSRSGATNEKLFF
TRBJ2-5	TRBV28	few	TRBD2	TGTGCCAGCAGTTTGGGGACTAGCGCGCCTTCGGGAACCCAGTACTTC	CASSLGTSAPSGTQYF
TRBJ1-1	TRBV12-3/TRBV12-4	many	NA	TGTGCCAGCAGTTTAGAGGGGACGAGAACTGAAGCTTTCTTT	CASSLEGTRTEAFF
TRBJ1-1	TRBV5-1	many	TRBD1	TGCGCCAGCAGCTTGGGTGGGACAGCCAACACTGAAGCTTTCTTT	CASSLGGTANTEAFF
TRBJ2-2	TRBV4-2	few	NA	TGTGCCAGCAGCCAAGGACCCATCGGGGAGCTGTTTTTT	CASSQGPIGELFF
TRBJ2-2	TRBV7-2	many	NA	TGTGCCAGCAGCTTGCAACTAGTGGGAACCGGGGAGCTGTTTTTT	CASSLQLVGTGELFF
TRBJ1-1	TRBV7-9	many	NA	TGTGCCAGCAGCTTAGCATCCGGGATGGCTTTCTTT	CASSLASGMAFF
TRBJ2-7	TRBV12-3/TRBV12-4	NA	NA	TGTGCCAGCAGTATAGGCTACGAGCAGTACTTC	CASSIGYEQYF
TRBJ1-1	TRBV7-2	NA	NA	TGTGCCAGCACCATAACCGAGGGCGCGGCGGCTTTCTTT	CASTITEGAAAFF
TRBJ2-6	TRBV7-9	few	NA	TGTGCCAGCAGCGCCCCCGGCCAGGGGTCCAACGTCCTGACTTTC	CASSAPGQGSNVLTF
TRBJ2-1	TRBV4-1	few	NA	TGCGCCAGCAGCCAAGATGCCATCGCCCATGAGCAGTTCTTC	CASSQDAIAHEQFF
TRBJ1-1	TRBV23-1	NA	NA	TGCGCCAGCAGTCGAGGGACACGTGAAGCTTTCTTT	CASSRGTREAFF
TRBJ1-1	TRBV20-1	NA	NA	TGCAGTGCTAGACCAGCCTCGACTGAAGCTTTCTTT	CSARPASTEAFF
TRBJ2-4	TRBV6-2/TRBV6-3	few	NA	TGTGCCAGCAAAAATCGGGGAGGTCTCATTCAGTACTTC	CASKNRGGLIQYF
TRBJ2-1	TRBV19	NA	TRBD2	TGTGCCAGTAGCCCAAGCGGGGGCTCCTACAATGAGCAGTTCTTC	CASSPSGGSYNEQFF
TRBJ2-7	TRBV7-6	few	NA	TGTGCCAGCAGCTTGGTTAGCAGGAGCTCCTACGAGCAGTACTTC	CASSLVSRSSYEQYF
TRBJ2-7	TRBV28	NA	TRBD1	TGTGCCAGCAGTGGGGCAGGGGGCATCTACGAGCAGTACTTC	CASSGAGGIYEQYF
TRBJ1-6	TRBV28	NA	NA	TGTGCCAGCAGTTTTGAGCCGGCGCTGAATTCACCCCTCCACTTT	CASSFEPALNSPLHF
TRBJ1-2	TRBV6-1	many	NA	TGTGCCAGCAGTGAAGCATGGCAGGGCCTAGGAGACTACACCTTC	CASSEAWQGLGDYTF